Reported below is one TCR beta chain. V was clipped by 5 bases and J by 6 bases; unmatched bases: 6. The CDR3 has 15 amino acids. Germline CDR1 reads SGHTA; CDR2 reads FQGTGA. These data originate in a study of TIL therapy for anti-PD-1-resistant metastatic lung cancer. Time point described: pre-treatment sample, taken before nivolumab and TIL therapy. The tumor samples were excised metastases, mostly pleural nodules or supraclavicular lymph nodes. Sequencing used immunoSEQ v3. The table came from immunoSEQ multiplex PCR; TCRdb's copy has only in-frame clones and leaves some out. The data contain more than 9,000 clones, approximately 52% of them singletons.

The chain joins TRBV7-3 to TRBJ2-1; TRBD2 matches 11 bases. The sample in question was tumor tissue, obtained at baseline. The clonotype comes from a person aged 25 to 85 with non-small cell lung cancer. The CDR3 DNA reads as TGTGCCAGCAGCCCAGGACTAGCGGGTGCCAATGAGCAGTTCTTC. Translated: CASSPGLAGANEQFF.